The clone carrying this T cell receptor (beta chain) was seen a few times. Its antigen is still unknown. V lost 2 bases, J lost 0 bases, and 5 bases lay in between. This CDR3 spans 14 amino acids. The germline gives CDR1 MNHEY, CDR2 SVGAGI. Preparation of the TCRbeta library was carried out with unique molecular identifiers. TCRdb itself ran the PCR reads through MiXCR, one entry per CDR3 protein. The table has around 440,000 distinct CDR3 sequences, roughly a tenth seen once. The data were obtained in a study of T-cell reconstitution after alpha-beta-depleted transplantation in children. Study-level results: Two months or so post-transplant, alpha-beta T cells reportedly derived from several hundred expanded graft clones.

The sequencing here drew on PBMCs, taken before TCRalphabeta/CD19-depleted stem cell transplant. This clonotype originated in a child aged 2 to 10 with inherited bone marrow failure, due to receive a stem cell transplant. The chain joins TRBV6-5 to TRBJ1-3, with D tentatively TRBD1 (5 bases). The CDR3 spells CASSYGGSGNTIYF. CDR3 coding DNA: TGTGCCAGCAGTTACGGGGGCTCTGGAAACACCATATATTTT.